This paragraph covers one T cell receptor beta chain sequence. Its antigen remains unknown. These data belong to a study of Graves' ophthalmopathy and Graves' hyperthyroidism. The authors amplified TCR beta CDR3 regions from RNA transcripts. HTBI-primed first-round RT-PCR preceded second-round multiplex PCR. TCRdb re-called the multiplex PCR reads with MiXCR, one entry per CDR3 protein. Among about 1.2 million distinct CDR3 sequences, around a third were seen once, and the ten largest hold roughly 11%. Germline lookup yields CDR1 DFQATT and CDR2 SNEGSKA (reference sequence). Deletions cut 3 bases from V and 3 bases from J, with 11 bases between. The CDR3 sequence is 14 residues long. Whole-study results and caveats: Stable hyperthyroidism and ophthalmopathy were told apart by a 13-signature model, which achieved 87.88% sensitivity and around 80% specificity.

The sequence derives from an adult man with Graves' hyperthyroidism. This sequence joins TRBV20-1 and TRBJ2-2, with TRBD1 as a possible D gene (6 bases). Sequencing input: peripheral blood or thyroid tissue (not recorded which). This CDR3 reads CSASKSGDTGELFF. CDR3 nucleotides: TGCAGTGCTAGCAAGTCAGGGGACACCGGGGAGCTGTTTTTT.